This record concerns one TCR beta chain sequence. The sample is drawn from a study of T cell changes during pregnancy in multiple sclerosis. The germline gives CDR1 MNHEY, CDR2 SMNVEV (reference sequence). The V and J ends lost 5 bases and 8 bases respectively, with 12 bases between them. CDR3 length: 12 residues. Assay: immunoSEQ multiplex PCR; the TCRdb copy retains only in-frame clones and omits some. The sample records 57,000 or so clones, over 75% being singletons. The chain has TRBV27 and TRBJ1-2; D gene unclear. This sequence originates from a female donor with multiple sclerosis, enrolled in a pregnancy study. The sample was peripheral blood, taken in the first trimester of pregnancy. The CDR3 protein is CASSRDSRGYTF. In DNA, the CDR3 is TGTGCCAGCAGTCGGGATTCGAGAGGCTACACCTTC.